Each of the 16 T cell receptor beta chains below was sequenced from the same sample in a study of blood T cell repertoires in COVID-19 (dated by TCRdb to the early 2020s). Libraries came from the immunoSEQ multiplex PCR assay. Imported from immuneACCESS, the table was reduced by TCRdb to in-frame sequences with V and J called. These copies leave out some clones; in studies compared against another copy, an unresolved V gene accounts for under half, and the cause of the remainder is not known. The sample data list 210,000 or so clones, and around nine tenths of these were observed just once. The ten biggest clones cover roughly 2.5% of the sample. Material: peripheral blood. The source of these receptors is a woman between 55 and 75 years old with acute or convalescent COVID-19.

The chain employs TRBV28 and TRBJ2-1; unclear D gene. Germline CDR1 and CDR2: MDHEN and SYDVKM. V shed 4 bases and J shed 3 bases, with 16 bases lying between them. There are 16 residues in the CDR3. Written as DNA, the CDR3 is TGTGCCAGCAGTTCCCCCCAGCGACTCCACTACAATGAGCAGTTCTTC. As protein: CASSSPQRLHYNEQFF.

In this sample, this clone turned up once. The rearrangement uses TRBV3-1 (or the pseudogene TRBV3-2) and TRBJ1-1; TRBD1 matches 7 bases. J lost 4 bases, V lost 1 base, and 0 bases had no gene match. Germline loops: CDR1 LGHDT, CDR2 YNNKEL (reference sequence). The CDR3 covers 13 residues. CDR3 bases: TGTGCCAGCAGCCAAGCAGGGGGCACTGAAGCTTTCTTT. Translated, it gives CASSQAGGTEAFF.

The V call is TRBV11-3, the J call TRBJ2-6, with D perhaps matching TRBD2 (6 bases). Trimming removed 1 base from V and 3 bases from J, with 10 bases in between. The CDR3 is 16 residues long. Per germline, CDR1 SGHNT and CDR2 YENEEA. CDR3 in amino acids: CASSLGRGRGANVLTF. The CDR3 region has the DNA TGTGCCAGCAGCTTAGGGAGGGGCCGTGGGGCCAACGTCCTGACTTTC.

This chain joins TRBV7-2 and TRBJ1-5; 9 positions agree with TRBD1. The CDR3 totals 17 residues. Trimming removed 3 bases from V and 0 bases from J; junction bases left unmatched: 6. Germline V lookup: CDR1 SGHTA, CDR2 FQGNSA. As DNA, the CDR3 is TGTGCCAGCAGCTTCGGAACAGGGGGCTTTAGCAATCAGCCCCAGCATTTT. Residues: CASSFGTGGFSNQPQHF.

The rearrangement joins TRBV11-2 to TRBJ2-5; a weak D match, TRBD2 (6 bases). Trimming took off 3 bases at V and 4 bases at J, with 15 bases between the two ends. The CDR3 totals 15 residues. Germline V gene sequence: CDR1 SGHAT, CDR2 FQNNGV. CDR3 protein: CASSFNTGDGETQYF. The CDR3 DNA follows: TGTGCCAGCAGCTTTAATACGGGGGACGGAGAGACCCAGTACTTC.

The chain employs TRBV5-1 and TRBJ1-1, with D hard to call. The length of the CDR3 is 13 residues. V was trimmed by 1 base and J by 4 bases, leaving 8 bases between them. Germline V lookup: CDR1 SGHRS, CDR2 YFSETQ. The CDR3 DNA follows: TGCGCCAGCAGCTTGCTAGGATCCACTGAAGCTTTCTTT. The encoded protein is CASSLLGSTEAFF.

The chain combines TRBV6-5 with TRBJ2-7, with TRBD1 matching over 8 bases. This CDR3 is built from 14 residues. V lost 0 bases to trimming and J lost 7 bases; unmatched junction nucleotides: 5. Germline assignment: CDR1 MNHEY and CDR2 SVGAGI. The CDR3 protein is CASSYSRTGGEQYF. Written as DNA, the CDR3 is TGTGCCAGCAGTTACTCGCGAACAGGGGGAGAGCAGTACTTC.

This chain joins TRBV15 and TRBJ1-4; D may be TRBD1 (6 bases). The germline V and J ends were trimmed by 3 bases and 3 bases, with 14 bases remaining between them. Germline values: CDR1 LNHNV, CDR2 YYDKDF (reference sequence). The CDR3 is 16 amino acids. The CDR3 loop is CATSRGDRSSNEKLFF. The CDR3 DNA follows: TGTGCCACCAGCAGGGGCGACAGGAGTTCTAATGAAAAACTGTTTTTT.

CDR3 region: CASSSPGLRGEQYF. In DNA, the CDR3 is TGTGCCAGCAGTTCCCCCGGCCTACGAGGCGAGCAGTACTTC. The chain uses TRBV28 and TRBJ2-7; D is uncertain. Trimming removed 4 bases from V and 6 bases from J, with 16 bases in between. CDR1 MDHEN and CDR2 SYDVKM come from the germline V gene. The CDR3 sequence is 14 residues long.

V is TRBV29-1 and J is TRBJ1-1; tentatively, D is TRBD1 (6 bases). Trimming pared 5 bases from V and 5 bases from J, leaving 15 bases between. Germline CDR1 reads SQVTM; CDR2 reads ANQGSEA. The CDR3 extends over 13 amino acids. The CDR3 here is CSVKTGIGTEAFF. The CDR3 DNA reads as TGCAGCGTTAAAACAGGGATTGGGACTGAAGCTTTCTTT.

CDR3 residues: CASSAYQGLAKNIQYF. CDR3 DNA: TGTGCCAGCAGCGCCTACCAGGGGTTAGCCAAAAACATTCAGTACTTC. V usage is TRBV5-8 and J usage is TRBJ2-4; D might be TRBD1 (6 bases). CDR1 is SGHTS, CDR2 YDEGEE, per germline. The germline V and J ends were trimmed by 4 bases and 0 bases, with 14 bases remaining between them. The CDR3 length is 16 residues.

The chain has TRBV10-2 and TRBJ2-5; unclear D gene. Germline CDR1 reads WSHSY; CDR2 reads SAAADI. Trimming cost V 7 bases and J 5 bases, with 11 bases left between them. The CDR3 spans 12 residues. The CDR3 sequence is CASTLGRETQYF. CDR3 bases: TGCGCCAGCACCCTCGGTCGGGAGACCCAGTACTTC.

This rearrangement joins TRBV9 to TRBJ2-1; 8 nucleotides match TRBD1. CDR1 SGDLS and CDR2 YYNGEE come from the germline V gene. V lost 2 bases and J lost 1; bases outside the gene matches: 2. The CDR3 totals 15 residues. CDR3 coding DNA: TGTGCCAGCAGCGTTACAGGGGGATCCTACAATGAGCAGTTCTTC. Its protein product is CASSVTGGSYNEQFF.

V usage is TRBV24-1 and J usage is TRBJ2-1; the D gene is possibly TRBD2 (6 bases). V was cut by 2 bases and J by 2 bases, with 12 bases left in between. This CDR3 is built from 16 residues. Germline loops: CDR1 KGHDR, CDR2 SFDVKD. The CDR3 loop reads CATSDSAGITYNEQFF. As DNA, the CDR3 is TGTGCCACCAGTGATTCGGCGGGGATTACCTACAATGAGCAGTTCTTC.

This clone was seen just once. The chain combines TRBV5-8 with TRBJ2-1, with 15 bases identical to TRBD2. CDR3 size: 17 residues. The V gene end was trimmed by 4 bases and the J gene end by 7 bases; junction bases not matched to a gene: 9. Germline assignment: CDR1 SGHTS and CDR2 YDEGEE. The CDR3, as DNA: TGTGCCAGCAGCCGAGGACTAGCGGGAGGGCCTGGGAATGAGCAGTTCTTC. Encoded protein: CASSRGLAGGPGNEQFF. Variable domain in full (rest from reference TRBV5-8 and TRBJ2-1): EAGVTQSPTHLIKTRGQQATLRCSPISGHTSVYWYQQALGLGLQFLLWYDEGEERNRGNFPPRFSGRQFPNYSSELNVNALELEDSALYLCASSRGLAGGPGNEQFFGPGTRLTVL.

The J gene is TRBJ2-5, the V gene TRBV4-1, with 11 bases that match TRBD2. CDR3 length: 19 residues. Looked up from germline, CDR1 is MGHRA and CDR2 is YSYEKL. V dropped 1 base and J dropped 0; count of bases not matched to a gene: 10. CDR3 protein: CASSQGGSGGAGYQETQYF. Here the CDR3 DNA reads TGCGCCAGCAGCCAAGGAGGTAGCGGGGGGGCAGGGTACCAAGAGACCCAGTACTTC.